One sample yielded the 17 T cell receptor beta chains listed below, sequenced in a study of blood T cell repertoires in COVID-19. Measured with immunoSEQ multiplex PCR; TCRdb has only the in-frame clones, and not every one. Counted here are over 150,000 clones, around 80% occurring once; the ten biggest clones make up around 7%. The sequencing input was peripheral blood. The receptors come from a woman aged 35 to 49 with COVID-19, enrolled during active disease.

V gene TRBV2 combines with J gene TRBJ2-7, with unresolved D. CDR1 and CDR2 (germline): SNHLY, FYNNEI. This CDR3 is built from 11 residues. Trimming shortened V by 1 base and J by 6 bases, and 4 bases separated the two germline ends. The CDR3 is CASSEVREQYF. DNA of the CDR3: TGTGCCAGCAGTGAAGTTCGCGAGCAGTACTTC.

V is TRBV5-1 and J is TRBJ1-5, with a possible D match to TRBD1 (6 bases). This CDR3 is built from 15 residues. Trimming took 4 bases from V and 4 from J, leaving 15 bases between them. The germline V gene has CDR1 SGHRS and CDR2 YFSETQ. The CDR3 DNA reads TGCGCCAGCAGCCCAGGGGATAACCAGAATCAGCCCCAGCATTTT. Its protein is CASSPGDNQNQPQHF.

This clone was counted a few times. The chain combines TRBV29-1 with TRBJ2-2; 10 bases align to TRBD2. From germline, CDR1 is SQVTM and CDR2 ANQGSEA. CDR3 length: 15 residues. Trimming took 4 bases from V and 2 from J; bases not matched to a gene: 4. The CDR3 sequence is CSVAGTSVNTGELFF. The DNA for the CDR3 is TGCAGCGTTGCCGGGACTAGCGTTAACACCGGGGAGCTGTTTTTT.

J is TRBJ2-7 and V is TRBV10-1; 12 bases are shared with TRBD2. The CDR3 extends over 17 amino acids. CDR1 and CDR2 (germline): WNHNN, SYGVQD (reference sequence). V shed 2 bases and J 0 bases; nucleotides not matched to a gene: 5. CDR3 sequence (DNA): TGCGCCAGCAGTGAGGGCGTGGGACTAGCGGGCTCCTACGAGCAGTACTTC. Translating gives CASSEGVGLAGSYEQYF.

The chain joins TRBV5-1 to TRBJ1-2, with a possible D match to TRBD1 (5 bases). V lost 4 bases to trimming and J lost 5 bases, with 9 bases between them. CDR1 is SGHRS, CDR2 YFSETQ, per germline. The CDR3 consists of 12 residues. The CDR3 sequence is CASSPGEYGYTF. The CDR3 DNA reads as TGCGCCAGCAGCCCGGGGGAGTATGGCTACACCTTC. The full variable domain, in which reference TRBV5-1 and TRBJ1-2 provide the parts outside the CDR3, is KAGVTQTPRYLIKTRGQQVTLSCSPISGHRSVSWYQQTPGQGLQFLFEYFSETQRNKGNFPGRFSGRQFSNSRSEMNVSTLELGDSALYLCASSPGEYGYTFGSGTRLTVV.

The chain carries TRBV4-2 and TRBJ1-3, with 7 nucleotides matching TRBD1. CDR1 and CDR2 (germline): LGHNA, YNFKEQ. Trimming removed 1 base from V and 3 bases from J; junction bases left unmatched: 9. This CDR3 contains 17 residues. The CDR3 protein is CASSQVTGAVGGNTIYF. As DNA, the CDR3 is TGTGCCAGCAGCCAAGTCACAGGGGCCGTAGGTGGAAACACCATATATTTT.

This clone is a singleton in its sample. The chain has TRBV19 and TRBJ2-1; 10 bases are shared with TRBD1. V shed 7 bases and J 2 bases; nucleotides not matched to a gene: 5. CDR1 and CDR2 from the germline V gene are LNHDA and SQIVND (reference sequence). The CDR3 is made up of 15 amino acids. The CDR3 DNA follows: TGTGCCAGTATCCGGGACAGGGGACCCTACAATGAGCAGTTCTTC. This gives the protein CASIRDRGPYNEQFF.

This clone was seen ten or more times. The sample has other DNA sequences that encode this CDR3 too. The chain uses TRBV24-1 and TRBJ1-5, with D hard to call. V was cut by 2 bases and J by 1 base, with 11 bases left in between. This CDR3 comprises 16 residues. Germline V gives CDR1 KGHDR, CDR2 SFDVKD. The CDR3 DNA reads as TGTGCCACCAGTGATTCCAGGAGAGGGAGCAATCAGCCCCAGCATTTT. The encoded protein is CATSDSRRGSNQPQHF.

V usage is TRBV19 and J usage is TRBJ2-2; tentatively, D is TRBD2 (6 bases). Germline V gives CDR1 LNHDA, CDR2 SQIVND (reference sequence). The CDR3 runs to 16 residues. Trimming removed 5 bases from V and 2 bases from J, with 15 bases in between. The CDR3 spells CASSATRGSNTGELFF. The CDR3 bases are TGTGCCAGTAGTGCCACCCGGGGGTCTAACACCGGGGAGCTGTTTTTT.

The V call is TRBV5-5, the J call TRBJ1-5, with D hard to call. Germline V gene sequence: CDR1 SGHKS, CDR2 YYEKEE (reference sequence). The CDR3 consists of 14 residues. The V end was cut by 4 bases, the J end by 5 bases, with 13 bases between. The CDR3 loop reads CASSLGGLDQPQHF. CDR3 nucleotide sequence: TGTGCCAGCAGCCTGGGAGGGCTCGATCAGCCCCAGCATTTT.

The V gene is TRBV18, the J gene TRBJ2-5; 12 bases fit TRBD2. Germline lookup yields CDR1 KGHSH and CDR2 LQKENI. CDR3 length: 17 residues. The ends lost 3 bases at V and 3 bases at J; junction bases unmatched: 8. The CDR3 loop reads CASSPLGRTSGKETQYF. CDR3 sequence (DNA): TGTGCCAGCTCACCCCTAGGTCGGACTAGCGGGAAAGAGACCCAGTACTTC.

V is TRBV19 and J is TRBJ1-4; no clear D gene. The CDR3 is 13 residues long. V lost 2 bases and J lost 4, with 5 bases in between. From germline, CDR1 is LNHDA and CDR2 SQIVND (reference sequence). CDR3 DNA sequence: TGTGCCAGTAGTATACACAGTAATGAAAAACTGTTTTTT. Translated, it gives CASSIHSNEKLFF.

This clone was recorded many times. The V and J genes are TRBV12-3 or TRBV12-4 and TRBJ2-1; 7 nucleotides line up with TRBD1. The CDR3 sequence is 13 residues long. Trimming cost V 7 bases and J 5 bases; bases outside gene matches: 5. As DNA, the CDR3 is TGTGCCAGCACCTTGGGACAGAACAATGAGCAGTTCTTC. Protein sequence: CASTLGQNNEQFF.

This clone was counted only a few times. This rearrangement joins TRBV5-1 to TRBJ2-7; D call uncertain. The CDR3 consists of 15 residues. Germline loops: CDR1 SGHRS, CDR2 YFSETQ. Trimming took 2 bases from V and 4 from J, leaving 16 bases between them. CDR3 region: CASSFGDGRNYEQYF. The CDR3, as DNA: TGCGCCAGCAGCTTTGGAGACGGCAGAAATTACGAGCAGTACTTC.

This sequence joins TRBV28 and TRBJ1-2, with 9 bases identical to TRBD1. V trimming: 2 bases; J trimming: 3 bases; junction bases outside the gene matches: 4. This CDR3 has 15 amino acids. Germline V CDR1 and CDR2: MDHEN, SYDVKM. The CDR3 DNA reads TGTGCCAGCAGTTTACCGGGACAGGGCTACTATGGCTACACCTTC. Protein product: CASSLPGQGYYGYTF.

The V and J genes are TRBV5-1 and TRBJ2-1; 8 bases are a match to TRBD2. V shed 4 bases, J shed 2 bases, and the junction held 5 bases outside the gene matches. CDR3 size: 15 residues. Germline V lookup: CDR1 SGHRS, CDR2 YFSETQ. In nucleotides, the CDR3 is TGCGCCAGCAGCCTGACTAGCGTCACCTACAATGAGCAGTTCTTC. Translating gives CASSLTSVTYNEQFF.

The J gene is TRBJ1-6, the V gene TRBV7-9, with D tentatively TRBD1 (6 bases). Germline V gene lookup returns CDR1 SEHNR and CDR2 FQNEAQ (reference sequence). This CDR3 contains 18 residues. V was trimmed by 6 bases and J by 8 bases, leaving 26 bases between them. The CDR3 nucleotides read TGTGCCAGCAGATCCGGGGGAGGGGGGAAAGGAAGACATTCACCCCTCCACTTT. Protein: CASRSGGGGKGRHSPLHF.